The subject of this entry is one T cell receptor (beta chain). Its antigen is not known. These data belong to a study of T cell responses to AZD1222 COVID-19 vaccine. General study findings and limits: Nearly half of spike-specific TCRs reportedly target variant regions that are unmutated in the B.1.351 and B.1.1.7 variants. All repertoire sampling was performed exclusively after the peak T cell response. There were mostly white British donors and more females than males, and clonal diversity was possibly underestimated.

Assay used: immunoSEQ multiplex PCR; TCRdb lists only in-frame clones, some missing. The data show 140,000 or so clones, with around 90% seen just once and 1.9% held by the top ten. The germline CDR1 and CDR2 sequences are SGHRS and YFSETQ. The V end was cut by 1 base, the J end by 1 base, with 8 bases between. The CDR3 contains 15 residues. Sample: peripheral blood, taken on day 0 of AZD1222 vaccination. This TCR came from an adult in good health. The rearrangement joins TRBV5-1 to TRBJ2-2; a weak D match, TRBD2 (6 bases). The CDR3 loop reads CASSLIGGNTGELFF. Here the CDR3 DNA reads TGCGCCAGCAGCTTGATCGGGGGGAACACCGGGGAGCTGTTTTTT. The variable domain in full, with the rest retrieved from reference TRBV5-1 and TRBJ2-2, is KAGVTQTPRYLIKTRGQQVTLSCSPISGHRSVSWYQQTPGQGLQFLFEYFSETQRNKGNFPGRFSGRQFSNSRSEMNVSTLELGDSALYLCASSLIGGNTGELFFGEGSRLTVL.